This T cell receptor (beta chain) was captured in a study of cytomegalovirus exposure and HLA in healthy donors. Study conclusions and caveats: Researchers counted roughly 150 TCR beta chains as cytomegalovirus-associated. An analysis was carried out at a later point. It showed that HLA-associated TCR beta chains were more clonally expanded than equally common non-associated chains. TCR association rates varied by HLA locus in a later analysis, with DRB1 highest and HLA-C lowest.

The germline CDR1 and CDR2 sequences are SGHRS and YFSETQ. Trimming removed 4 bases from V and 6 bases from J, with 14 bases in between. The CDR3 runs 14 residues. Notes on this clone: The antigen remains unidentified.

With 60 Vbeta and 13 Jbeta primers, the PCR was carried out. The assay was immunoSEQ multiplex PCR, and TCRdb's table has in-frame clones only and misses some. Recorded here are 200,000 or so clones; the top ten clones represent over 0.95%. Input material: PBMCs. The TCR comes from a girl between 2 and 10 years old in good health and CMV-seropositive. This chain joins TRBV5-1 and TRBJ2-1; weak D call: TRBD2 (5 bases). The CDR3 DNA is TGCGCCAGCAGCCCGGACGAGGGTCCCAATGAGCAGTTCTTC. It specifies CASSPDEGPNEQFF. The full variable domain, in which reference TRBV5-1 and TRBJ2-1 provide the parts outside the CDR3, is KAGVTQTPRYLIKTRGQQVTLSCSPISGHRSVSWYQQTPGQGLQFLFEYFSETQRNKGNFPGRFSGRQFSNSRSEMNVSTLELGDSALYLCASSPDEGPNEQFFGPGTRLTVL.